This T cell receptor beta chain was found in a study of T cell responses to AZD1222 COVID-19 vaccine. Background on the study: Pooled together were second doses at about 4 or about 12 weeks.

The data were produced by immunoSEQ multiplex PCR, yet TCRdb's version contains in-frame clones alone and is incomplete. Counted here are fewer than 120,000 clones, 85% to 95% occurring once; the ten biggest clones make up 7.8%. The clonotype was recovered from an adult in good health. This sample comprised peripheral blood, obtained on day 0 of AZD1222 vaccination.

The chain's CDR3 is CASSPSGLQHGYTF. The CDR3 DNA follows: TGTGCCAGCAGCCCCTCGGGCCTTCAGCATGGCTACACCTTC. The chain has TRBV7-3 and TRBJ1-2; no clear D. The CDR3 totals 14 residues. The germline CDR1 and CDR2 sequences are SGHTA and FQGTGA. V was clipped by 5 bases and J by 6 bases, with 16 bases between them.